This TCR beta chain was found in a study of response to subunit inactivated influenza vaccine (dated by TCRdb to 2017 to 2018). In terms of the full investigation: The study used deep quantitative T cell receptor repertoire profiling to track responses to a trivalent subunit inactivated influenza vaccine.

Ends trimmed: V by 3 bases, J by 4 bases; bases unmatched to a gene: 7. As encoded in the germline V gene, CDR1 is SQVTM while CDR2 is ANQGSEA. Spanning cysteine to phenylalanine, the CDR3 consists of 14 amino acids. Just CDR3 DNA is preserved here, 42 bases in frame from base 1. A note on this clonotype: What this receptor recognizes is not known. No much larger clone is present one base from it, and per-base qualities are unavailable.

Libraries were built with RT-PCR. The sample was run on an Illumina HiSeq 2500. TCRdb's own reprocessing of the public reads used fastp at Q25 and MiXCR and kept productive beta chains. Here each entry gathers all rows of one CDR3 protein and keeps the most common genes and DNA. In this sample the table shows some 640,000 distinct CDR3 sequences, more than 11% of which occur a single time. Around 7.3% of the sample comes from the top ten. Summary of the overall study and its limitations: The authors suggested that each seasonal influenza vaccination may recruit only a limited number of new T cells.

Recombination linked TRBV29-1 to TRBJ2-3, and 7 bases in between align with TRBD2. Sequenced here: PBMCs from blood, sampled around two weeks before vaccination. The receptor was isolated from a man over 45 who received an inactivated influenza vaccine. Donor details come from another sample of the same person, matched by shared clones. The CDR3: CSVEGGSRSDTQYF. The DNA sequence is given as TGCAGCGTTGAGGGCGGGAGTCGTTCAGATACGCAGTATTTT.